This is a list of T cell receptor beta chains from one sample in a study of STAT5B mutations in CD4+ large granular lymphocyte leukemia. Produced via immunoSEQ multiplex PCR; TCRdb's table is partial and in-frame only. The sample lists tens of thousands of clones; around four fifths were seen once. The sequenced sample was CD4+ T cells from blood buffy coats. These receptors all stem from a human donor in good health. Each CDR3 is given without its conserved first and last residue. Fields, in order: V gene, J gene, CDR3 protein.

v_gene: TRBV4-1; j_gene: TRBJ2-1; CDR3aa: ASSQLAGGVNNEQF
v_gene: TRBV14; j_gene: TRBJ2-7; CDR3aa: ASSRWEGTAEQY
v_gene: TRBV29-1; j_gene: TRBJ2-1; CDR3aa: SADSGTVSYNEQF
v_gene: TRBV18; j_gene: TRBJ2-3; CDR3aa: ASSLQWNQQGADTQY
v_gene: TRBV7-8; j_gene: TRBJ2-7; CDR3aa: ASSGKGGYVDEQY
v_gene: TRBV28; j_gene: TRBJ2-4; CDR3aa: ASSLRDRELDIQY
v_gene: TRBV11-2; j_gene: TRBJ1-4; CDR3aa: ASRGYVSTNEKLF
v_gene: TRBV18; j_gene: TRBJ1-1; CDR3aa: ASSPGAGAFLDTEAF
v_gene: TRBV7-2; j_gene: TRBJ2-7; CDR3aa: ASSSGPSSYEQY
v_gene: TRBV4-2; j_gene: TRBJ2-1; CDR3aa: ASSLGGGGYNEQF
v_gene: TRBV6-1; j_gene: TRBJ2-3; CDR3aa: ASSEVGHSTDTQY
v_gene: TRBV25-1; j_gene: TRBJ2-2; CDR3aa: ASKRQGSTGELF
v_gene: TRBV5-1; j_gene: TRBJ2-7; CDR3aa: ASSSGGLSYEQY
v_gene: TRBV30; j_gene: TRBJ2-7; CDR3aa: AWGLAYEQY
v_gene: TRBV15; j_gene: TRBJ2-5; CDR3aa: ATSPGAGGQETQY
v_gene: TRBV7-2; j_gene: TRBJ1-1; CDR3aa: ASTFADRRYTEAF
v_gene: TRBV5-1; j_gene: TRBJ2-3; CDR3aa: ASSLGQGPSGSSTDTQY
v_gene: TRBV30; j_gene: TRBJ1-4; CDR3aa: AWSVAPHRALSEKLF
v_gene: TRBV29-1; j_gene: TRBJ2-1; CDR3aa: SVEMVAGGYNEQF
v_gene: TRBV6-5; j_gene: TRBJ2-7; CDR3aa: ASSYSREYGSYEQY
v_gene: TRBV12-5; j_gene: TRBJ2-7; CDR3aa: ASGLVPGHEQY